The source of this TCR beta chain is a study of blood T cells in healthy people across ages. Regarding the study as a whole: Versus aged donors, long-lived donors had higher diversity and more naive CD4+ cells. The CMV status of each donor remained undetermined, and this could have confounded shifts in expanded clonotypes.

Sample-barcoded 5' priming and a J-beta primer mix drove a second PCR of about 6 to 12 cycles. Sequencing yielded, for each sample, at least 3 million paired-end reads carrying CDR3. TCRdb called the 5' RACE reads again in MiXCR, with one record for every CDR3 protein. Of hundreds of thousands of distinct CDR3 sequences in the sample, 20% to 25% were seen once. As regards this clonotype: Its specificity is unknown.

The source is a man between 70 and 80 years old in good health. Sequenced: blood.

Here the CDR3 reads CASSERGAAGPLEQYF. The CDR3 region has the DNA TGTGCCAGCAGTGAACGGGGGGCAGCGGGACCTCTCGAGCAGTACTTC. The chain carries TRBV2 and TRBJ2-5; D might be TRBD2 (7 bases). The tail of the sequence fits TRBJ2-7 better, so the J call may be wrong. CDR1 is SNHLY, CDR2 FYNNEI, per germline. The CDR3 is 16 residues long.